These 32 T cell receptor beta chains originate from one sample sequenced in a study of T cell responses to AZD1222 COVID-19 vaccine. The assay was immunoSEQ multiplex PCR, and TCRdb's table has in-frame clones only and misses some. The table lists over 45,000 clones, about 89% of them singletons. The sample consisted of peripheral blood, taken 28 days after the second AZD1222 dose. The source of these receptors is an adult who received the AZD1222 COVID-19 vaccine.

This clone has a handful of counts. This chain links TRBV7-8 with TRBJ2-2, with unresolved D. V was shortened by 5 bases and J by 5 bases, with 15 bases between the two germline ends. The CDR3 length is 15 residues. Germline CDR1 is SGHVS and CDR2 is FQNEAQ. The CDR3 nucleotides read TGTGCCAGCAGCCCAAGGGAATCAAGTACCGGGGAGCTGTTTTTT. Translation: CASSPRESSTGELFF.

The gene calls are TRBV18 and TRBJ2-5; the match to TRBD2 covers 14 bases. Losses at the gene ends were 3 bases for V and 5 bases for J; bases not matched to a gene: 5. This CDR3 is 16 amino acids long. In germline, CDR1 is KGHSH, CDR2 LQKENI. The CDR3 nucleotides read TGTGCCAGCTCACCTGGACTAGCGGGAGGAAGTGAGACCCAGTACTTC. Encoded protein: CASSPGLAGGSETQYF.

The J gene is TRBJ1-2, the V gene TRBV9; 7 bases are a match to TRBD1. The CDR3 is 17 residues long. In germline, CDR1 is SGDLS, CDR2 YYNGEE. J was trimmed by 0 bases and V by 3 bases; bases with no gene match: 11. CDR3 in amino acids: CASSENRGSLSNYGYTF. The CDR3 DNA reads TGTGCCAGCAGCGAAAACAGGGGTTCCCTCTCTAACTATGGCTACACCTTC.

The J gene is TRBJ1-1, the V gene TRBV11-2; D gene ambiguous. This CDR3 region has 13 residues. Germline V gene data show CDR1 as SGHAT and CDR2 as FQNNGV. The ends were cut back, 0 bases at V and 3 bases at J, with 5 bases in the middle. This chain's CDR3 is CASSLDPDTEAFF. The CDR3 DNA reads as TGTGCCAGCAGCTTAGATCCCGACACTGAAGCTTTCTTT.

The rearrangement links TRBV11-3 to TRBJ1-1; D unresolved. The CDR3 length is 13 residues. CDR1 and CDR2 (germline): SGHNT, YENEEA. Trimming pared 5 bases from V and 6 bases from J, leaving 13 bases between. CDR3 nucleotides: TGTGCCAGCAGCCCGGGATACCCGGCTGAAGCTTTCTTT. Its translation is CASSPGYPAEAFF.

The chain uses TRBV3-1 (or the pseudogene TRBV3-2) and TRBJ2-3, with 11 bases aligning to TRBD2. Germline CDR1 LGHDT, CDR2 YNNKEL (reference sequence). V shed 8 bases, J shed 3 bases, and the junction held 7 bases outside the gene matches. The CDR3 has 15 residues. The CDR3 loop is CASRTSGSSTDTQYF. The CDR3 DNA sequence: TGTGCCAGCCGCACTAGCGGGAGTAGTACAGATACGCAGTATTTT.

In regard to this clone: A read error may account for a junction end that differs from germline. The rearrangement joins TRBV30 to TRBJ1-6; the D gene is possibly TRBD1 (6 bases). CDR3 length: 11 amino acids. Germline assignment: CDR1 GTSNPN and CDR2 SVGIG (reference sequence). CDR3 in DNA: TGTGCCTGGAGTGTGCAGGGGCTAAGCTACTTT. Translation gives CAWSVQGLSYF.

This sequence joins TRBV12-3 or TRBV12-4 and TRBJ1-3; D ambiguous. This CDR3 has 12 residues. V lost 6 bases, J lost 4 bases, and 7 bases lay in between. CDR3 nucleotide sequence: TGTGCCAGCAGGCTGTCAGGAAACACCATATATTTT. It specifies CASRLSGNTIYF.

The J gene is TRBJ2-1, the V gene TRBV19, with 9 bases identical to TRBD1. CDR3 length: 16 residues. Looked up from germline, CDR1 is LNHDA and CDR2 is SQIVND (reference sequence). V gave up 4 bases and J gave up 4 bases; unmatched junction bases: 8. DNA for the CDR3: TGTGCCAGTAGTACCCCGGACAGGGGAGGGTACAATGAGCAGTTCTTC. Residues: CASSTPDRGGYNEQFF. Supplemented by reference TRBV19 and TRBJ2-1, the full variable domain reads DGGITQSPKYLFRKEGQNVTLSCEQNLNHDAMYWYRQDPGQGLRLIYYSQIVNDFQKGDIAEGYSVSREKKESFPLTVTSAQKNPTAFYLCASSTPDRGGYNEQFFGPGTRLTVL.

Relative to its sample, this clone is medium-sized (0.01 to 0.1%). The J gene is TRBJ1-1, the V gene TRBV2, with D hard to call. The CDR3 has 14 amino acids. Germline V gene sequence: CDR1 SNHLY, CDR2 FYNNEI. V gave up 0 bases and J gave up 7 bases, with 12 bases separating them. This CDR3 reads CASSEAVGGDEAFF. In nucleotides, the CDR3 is TGTGCCAGCAGTGAAGCGGTTGGAGGTGATGAAGCTTTCTTT.

This clone was seen a single time. This sequence joins TRBV6-5 and TRBJ1-5; TRBD1 is a possible D gene (5 bases). Germline lookup yields CDR1 MNHEY and CDR2 SVGAGI. Trimming stripped 7 bases from V and 6 bases from J, with 16 bases between. This CDR3 has 14 residues. The CDR3 DNA is TGTGCCAGCAAGCAAGGTAGGGGAACTCAGCCCCAGCATTTT. This sequence encodes CASKQGRGTQPQHF.

The gene calls are TRBV5-1 and TRBJ2-5; the D gene is possibly TRBD1 (6 bases). Trimming shortened V by 2 bases and J by 1 base, and 9 bases separated the two germline ends. The CDR3 length is 14 residues. The V gene's germline CDR1 is SGHRS and CDR2 YFSETQ. CDR3 region: CASSLGTIQETQYF. The CDR3, as DNA: TGCGCCAGCAGCTTAGGGACAATCCAAGAGACCCAGTACTTC.

The rearrangement uses TRBV2 and TRBJ2-7; 7 bases align to TRBD1. The CDR3 is 12 amino acids. V gave up 8 bases and J gave up 8 bases; unmatched junction bases: 9. The germline V gene encodes CDR1 SNHLY and CDR2 FYNNEI. The CDR3 spells CASGTDRFQQYF. CDR3 bases: TGTGCCAGCGGGACAGATCGGTTCCAGCAGTACTTC.

V gene TRBV4-2 combines with J gene TRBJ2-1; D is undetermined. In germline, CDR1 is LGHNA, CDR2 YNFKEQ. Trimming pared 1 base from V and 2 bases from J, leaving 3 bases between. The CDR3 spans 13 residues. The CDR3 region is CASSQATYNEQFF. In DNA, the CDR3 is TGTGCCAGCAGCCAAGCCACCTACAATGAGCAGTTCTTC.

The V call is TRBV24-1, the J call TRBJ1-5; possible D gene TRBD1, 5 bases. This CDR3 has 14 amino acids. Trimming removed 2 bases from V and 4 bases from J, with 8 bases in between. CDR1 is KGHDR, CDR2 SFDVKD, per germline. DNA for the CDR3: TGTGCCACCAGTGATTCAGGGAGGAATCAGCCCCAGCATTTT. Translation: CATSDSGRNQPQHF.

The chain joins TRBV5-1 to TRBJ1-1; perhaps TRBD1 as D (6 bases). CDR1 is SGHRS and CDR2 is YFSETQ in the germline V gene. V was pared by 0 bases and J by 0 bases, with 9 bases between. The CDR3 runs 15 residues. The CDR3 DNA follows: TGCGCCAGCAGCTTGGCGGGGGCGGTGAACACTGAAGCTTTCTTT. It specifies CASSLAGAVNTEAFF.

V gene TRBV6-2 or TRBV6-3 combines with J gene TRBJ1-1, with a tentative D call TRBD1 (6 bases). The CDR3 spans 14 residues. Trimming took 7 bases from V and 4 from J, leaving 16 bases between them. CDR1 is MNHEY and CDR2 is SVGEGT in the germline V gene. The DNA for the CDR3 is TGTGCCAGCAACCCAACAGGGAGCCGCACTGAAGCTTTCTTT. As protein: CASNPTGSRTEAFF.

The gene calls are TRBV9 and TRBJ1-2, with 9 bases aligning to TRBD1. This CDR3 contains 15 residues. Germline lookup yields CDR1 SGDLS and CDR2 YYNGEE. V gave up 4 bases and J gave up 8 bases; unmatched junction bases: 12. In DNA, the CDR3 is TGTGCCAGCAGCACTGCTACCGGGACAGGGCTCGGCTACACCTTC. Residues: CASSTATGTGLGYTF.

The chain employs TRBV9 and TRBJ1-4; tentative D call: TRBD1 (5 bases). The V gene lost 0 bases and the J gene lost 0 bases, with 12 bases spanning the gap. CDR3 length equals 17 residues. Germline values: CDR1 SGDLS, CDR2 YYNGEE. The CDR3: CASSVGLGTATNEKLFF. The CDR3 region has the DNA TGTGCCAGCAGCGTAGGTTTGGGGACCGCAACTAATGAAAAACTGTTTTTT.

The chain joins TRBV23-1 to TRBJ1-3, with 9 positions matching TRBD1. TRBV23-1 is an open reading frame whose function is uncertain. The CDR3 extends over 17 amino acids. Unmatched junction bases numbered 11, after V lost 4 bases and J lost 4 bases. This chain's CDR3 is CASSLSPGTGRGNTIYF. The CDR3 nucleotides are TGCGCCAGCAGTCTAAGCCCCGGGACAGGGAGAGGAAACACCATATATTTT.

This chain joins TRBV7-9 and TRBJ1-2; D not resolved. Germline values: CDR1 SEHNR, CDR2 FQNEAQ (reference sequence). The CDR3 is 14 residues long. The V gene lost 2 bases and the J gene lost 4 bases, with 11 bases spanning the gap. The CDR3 DNA reads as TGTGCCAGCAGCTTAAACAGCCAGCCCTATGGCTACACCTTC. As protein: CASSLNSQPYGYTF.

The rearrangement links TRBV5-4 to TRBJ2-2; perhaps TRBD2 as D (6 bases). Trimming pared 0 bases from V and 4 bases from J, leaving 16 bases between. The CDR3 totals 17 residues. Looked up from germline, CDR1 is SGHNT and CDR2 is YYREEE (reference sequence). CDR3 bases: TGTGCCAGCAGCTTGGAGTCGGCGGGAATAGGCACCGGGGAGCTGTTTTTT. Translated: CASSLESAGIGTGELFF.

V usage is TRBV6-2 or TRBV6-3 and J usage is TRBJ2-1, with D perhaps matching TRBD1 or TRBD2 (6 bases each). There are 16 residues in the CDR3. Trimming shortened V by 5 bases and J by 0 bases, and 14 bases separated the two germline ends. Germline V gene lookup returns CDR1 MNHEY and CDR2 SVGEGT. CDR3 sequence: CASSRGTLSSYNEQFF. In DNA, the CDR3 is TGTGCCAGCAGTAGGGGGACTTTGAGCTCCTACAATGAGCAGTTCTTC.

This chain uses TRBV2 with TRBJ2-3; tentative D call: TRBD1 (5 bases). The CDR3 is 15 amino acids. Looked up from germline, CDR1 is SNHLY and CDR2 is FYNNEI. Trimming took off 3 bases at V and 6 bases at J, with 16 bases between the two ends. CDR3 nucleotide sequence: TGTGCCAGCAGTGATTCCCGAAGGGGCTGGGATACGCAGTATTTT. As protein: CASSDSRRGWDTQYF.

The V and J genes are TRBV19 and TRBJ1-2; D is unresolved. The germline gives CDR1 LNHDA, CDR2 SQIVND (reference sequence). The CDR3 loop spans 14 amino acids. The V and J ends lost 5 bases and 4 bases respectively, with 14 bases between them. The CDR3 loop reads CASSQDGRIYGYTF. The CDR3 coding sequence is TGTGCCAGTAGTCAGGACGGAAGAATCTATGGCTACACCTTC.

The chain recombines TRBV13 with TRBJ2-5, with D perhaps being TRBD1 or TRBD2 (6 bases each). The CDR3 is 16 amino acids. The V and J ends lost 1 base and 1 base respectively, with 13 bases between them. Germline-derived CDR1 and CDR2 are PRHDT and FYEKMQ (reference sequence). This CDR3 is CASSLAGAPTQETQYF. The CDR3 nucleotides are TGTGCCAGCAGCTTAGCGGGGGCCCCGACCCAAGAGACCCAGTACTTC.

This clone has only a few counts. This rearrangement joins TRBV7-8 to TRBJ1-3, with 7 bases aligning to TRBD1. This CDR3 has 15 residues. In germline, CDR1 is SGHVS, CDR2 FQNEAQ. After removal of 4 bases from V and 2 bases from J, the junction contained 5 bases not matched to a gene. In DNA form, the CDR3 reads TGTGCCAGCAGCTCCCAGACAGGGACTGGAAACACCATATATTTT. Translated, it gives CASSSQTGTGNTIYF.

This clone appeared a few times. The V gene is TRBV30, the J gene TRBJ1-1, with 8 bases fitting TRBD1. V was pared by 1 base and J by 4 bases, with 8 bases of the junction left unmatched. This CDR3 comprises 15 residues. Per germline, CDR1 GTSNPN and CDR2 SVGIG (reference sequence). The CDR3 sequence is CAWSAQQGGGTEAFF. CDR3 coding DNA: TGTGCCTGGAGTGCCCAACAGGGGGGCGGCACTGAAGCTTTCTTT.

CDR3 in DNA: TGTGCCAGCAGCTTAAGGGTCGGAGCTTCTAATTCACCCCTCCACTTT. Its translation is CASSLRVGASNSPLHF. V gene TRBV7-2 combines with J gene TRBJ1-6; D gene ambiguous. Looked up from germline, CDR1 is SGHTA and CDR2 is FQGNSA. The V end was cut by 2 bases, the J end by 6 bases, with 14 bases between. The CDR3 sequence is 16 residues long. The variable domain in full, with the rest retrieved from reference TRBV7-2 and TRBJ1-6, is GAGVSQSPSNKVTEKGKDVELRCDPISGHTALYWYRQSLGQGLEFLIYFQGNSAPDKSGLPSDRFSAERTGGSVSTLTIQRTQQEDSAVYLCASSLRVGASNSPLHFGNGTRLTVT.

This sequence joins TRBV9 and TRBJ2-3, with 12 bases aligning to TRBD2. The CDR3 is 16 amino acids. The germline CDR1 and CDR2 sequences are SGDLS and YYNGEE. V was clipped by 3 bases and J by 5 bases; unmatched bases: 7. This CDR3 reads CASSASGRAEGDTQYF. The CDR3 bases are TGTGCCAGCAGCGCTAGCGGGAGGGCCGAGGGAGATACGCAGTATTTT.

The chain carries TRBV21-1 and TRBJ1-5; no check of the table's D call, TRBD1, against the DNA was made. TRBV21-1 is marked as a pseudogene. The CDR3 contains 14 residues. The CDR3 DNA reads as TGTGCCAGCAAACCCACAGGGCTGGGACAGCCCCAGCATTTT. This sequence encodes CASKPTGLGQPQHF.

The V call is TRBV30, the J call TRBJ2-6; 7 bases agree with TRBD1. The germline CDR1 and CDR2 sequences are GTSNPN and SVGIG (reference sequence). The CDR3 sequence is 15 residues long. The J segment lost 2 bases and the V segment lost 0 bases, leaving 1 base of the junction unmatched. The CDR3 loop reads CAWSVDRAGANVLTF. CDR3 DNA sequence: TGTGCCTGGAGTGTAGACAGGGCTGGGGCCAACGTCCTGACTTTC.